Listed below are T cell receptor beta chains from one sample, sequenced in a study of T cell repertoires in cytomegalovirus infection. MiXCR, applied by TCRdb to the reads, yields one record per CDR3 protein. The data hold roughly 140,000 distinct CDR3 sequences, with about a quarter observed a single time. What was sequenced was PBMCs. These receptors were taken from a human donor in good health (CMV status not recorded). Some clones in this sample may be carry-over from other donors' samples. The CDR3 runs from the conserved cysteine through the conserved F or W. Each record gives: clone size, D gene, V gene, J gene, CDR3 length, CDR3 protein, CDR3 DNA. The D gene is left open where the match is weak. Size is stated for part of the rows, as once, few or many counts, or as a class when the clone is expanded.

>.|TRBD2|TRBV20-1|TRBJ2-1|15
CSARDPAGGLNEQCF
TGCAGTGCTAGAGATCCAGCGGGAGGACTCAATGAGCAGTGCTTC
>few|TRBD2|TRBV6-5|TRBJ2-1|14
CASSSPGLANEQFF
TGTGCCAGCAGTTCACCGGGACTAGCGAATGAGCAGTTCTTC
>few|TRBD1|TRBV18|TRBJ1-5|15
CASSPFTGVNQPQHF
TGTGCCAGCTCACCTTTTACAGGGGTCAATCAGCCCCAGCATTTT
>.|.|TRBV6-1|TRBJ2-7|14
CASRALGRSYEQYF
TGTGCCAGCAGAGCTCTAGGACGCTCCTACGAGCAGTACTTC
>.|.|TRBV29-1|TRBJ2-1|10
CSAHWREQFF
TGCAGCGCCCACTGGCGGGAGCAGTTCTTC
>.|TRBD1|TRBV7-4|TRBJ2-2|14
CASSALQGIGELFF
TGTGCCAGCAGCGCGCTACAGGGGATCGGGGAGCTGTTTTTT
>.|TRBD1|TRBV7-9|TRBJ1-2|14
CASSFSDRVVGYTF
TGTGCCAGCAGCTTCTCCGACAGGGTGGTCGGCTACACCTTC
>few|TRBD2|TRBV7-8|TRBJ2-1|15
CASSLGAGYVNEQFF
TGTGCCAGCAGCTTAGGAGCGGGGTATGTGAATGAGCAGTTCTTC
>many|TRBD1|TRBV4-3|TRBJ2-2|15
CASAPGQLNTGELFF
TGCGCCAGCGCCCCGGGACAGCTGAACACCGGGGAGCTGTTTTTT
>.|.|TRBV4-2|TRBJ1-2|15
CASSQENRETAGYTF
TGTGCCAGCAGCCAAGAAAACAGGGAGACGGCTGGCTACACCTTC